This TCR beta chain was sequenced in a study of T cell responses to AZD1222 COVID-19 vaccine. Study-level background: Second doses at about 4 or about 12 weeks were pooled. Study observations and caveats: Clonal diversity may have been underestimated, and the donors were mostly white British, with more females than males. Repertoire samples came only from after the peak T cell response. Across spike, vaccine-associated CD4 TCRs were found, dominant at 160-218 and 743-854.

The method was immunoSEQ multiplex PCR; TCRdb's version includes in-frame clones alone and lacks a portion of them. Here the sample spans fewer than 200,000 clones, roughly 92% being singletons. V gave up 0 bases and J gave up 3 bases, with 5 bases separating them. In germline, CDR1 is MNHNY, CDR2 SVGAGI (reference sequence). The length of the CDR3 is 14 residues. This clone has only a few counts. What it recognizes is unknown. This rearrangement joins TRBV6-6 to TRBJ2-2, with D perhaps matching TRBD1 or TRBD2 (5 bases each). The sequence came from an adult in good health. This material consisted of peripheral blood, taken on day 0 of AZD1222 vaccination. The CDR3: CASSYSGDTGELFF. CDR3 DNA: TGTGCCAGCAGTTACTCGGGGGACACCGGGGAGCTGTTTTTT.